The present entry profiles one T cell receptor beta chain with its context. MiXCR was run by TCRdb on the 5' RACE reads, yielding one entry per CDR3 protein. The table includes around 500,000 distinct CDR3 sequences, roughly 22% detected once. Trimming left V 1 base short and J 4 bases short, with 10 bases between. The CDR3 runs 15 residues. Germline V gene lookup returns CDR1 KGHSH and CDR2 LQKENI. The source of the sample is a study of T cells after yellow fever vaccination. This material consisted of PBMCs, taken approximately 22 days after the first yellow fever vaccination. This sequence was found in a man aged 18 to 29 who received the YFV17D yellow fever vaccine. The rearrangement joins TRBV18 to TRBJ2-2, with unresolved D. CDR3 amino acids: CASSPLTVFTGELFF. In nucleotides, the CDR3 is TGTGCCAGCTCACCACTTACCGTTTTCACCGGGGAGCTGTTTTTT.